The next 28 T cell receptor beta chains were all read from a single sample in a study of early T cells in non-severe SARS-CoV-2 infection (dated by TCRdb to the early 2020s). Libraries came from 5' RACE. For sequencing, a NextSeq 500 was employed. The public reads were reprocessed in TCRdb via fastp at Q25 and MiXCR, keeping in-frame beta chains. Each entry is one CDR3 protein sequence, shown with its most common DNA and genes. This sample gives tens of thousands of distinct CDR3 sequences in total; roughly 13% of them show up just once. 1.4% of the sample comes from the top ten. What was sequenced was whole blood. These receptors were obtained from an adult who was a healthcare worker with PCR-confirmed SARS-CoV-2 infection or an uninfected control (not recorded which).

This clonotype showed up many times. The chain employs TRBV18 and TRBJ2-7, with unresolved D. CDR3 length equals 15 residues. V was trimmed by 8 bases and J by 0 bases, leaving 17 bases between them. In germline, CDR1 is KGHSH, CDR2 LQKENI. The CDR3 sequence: CASAGGSSDSYEQYF. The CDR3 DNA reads TGTGCCAGCGCCGGTGGCTCTTCTGACTCCTACGAGCAGTACTTC.

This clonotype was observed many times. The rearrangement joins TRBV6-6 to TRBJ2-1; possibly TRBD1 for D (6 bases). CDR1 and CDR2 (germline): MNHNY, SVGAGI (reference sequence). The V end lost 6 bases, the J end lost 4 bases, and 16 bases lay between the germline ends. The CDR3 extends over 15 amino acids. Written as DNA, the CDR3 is TGTGCCAGCAGCGAAACAGGGACACCGTACAATGAGCAGTTCTTC. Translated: CASSETGTPYNEQFF.

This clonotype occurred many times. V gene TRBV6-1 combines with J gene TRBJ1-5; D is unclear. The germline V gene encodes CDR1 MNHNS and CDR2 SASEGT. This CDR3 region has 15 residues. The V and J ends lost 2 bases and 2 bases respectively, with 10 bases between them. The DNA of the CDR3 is TGTGCCAGCAGTGAAATACAGTCGGGCAATCAGCCCCAGCATTTT. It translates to CASSEIQSGNQPQHF.

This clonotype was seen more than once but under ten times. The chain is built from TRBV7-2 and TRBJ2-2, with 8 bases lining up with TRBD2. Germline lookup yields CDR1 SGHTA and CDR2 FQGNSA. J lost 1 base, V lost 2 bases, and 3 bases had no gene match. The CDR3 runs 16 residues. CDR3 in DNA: TGTGCCAGCAGCTTATTGCTAGCGGGGAACACCGGGGAGCTGTTTTTT. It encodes CASSLLLAGNTGELFF.

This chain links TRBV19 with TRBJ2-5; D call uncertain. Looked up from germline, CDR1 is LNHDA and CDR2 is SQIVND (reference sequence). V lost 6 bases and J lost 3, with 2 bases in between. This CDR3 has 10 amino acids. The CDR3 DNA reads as TGTGCCAGTAGAAAAGAGACCCAGTACTTC. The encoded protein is CASRKETQYF.

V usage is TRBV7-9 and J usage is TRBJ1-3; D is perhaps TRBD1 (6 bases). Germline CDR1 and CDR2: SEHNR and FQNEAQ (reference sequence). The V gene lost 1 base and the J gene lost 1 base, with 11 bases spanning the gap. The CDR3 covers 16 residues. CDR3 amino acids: CASSLEQGTSGNTIYF. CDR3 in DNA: TGTGCCAGCAGCTTAGAGCAGGGGACTTCTGGAAACACCATATATTTT.

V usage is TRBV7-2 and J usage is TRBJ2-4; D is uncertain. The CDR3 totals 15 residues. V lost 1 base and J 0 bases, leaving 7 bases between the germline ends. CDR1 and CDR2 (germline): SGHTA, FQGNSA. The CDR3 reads CASSLDAVAKNIQYF. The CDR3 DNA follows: TGTGCCAGCAGCTTAGATGCGGTAGCCAAAAACATTCAGTACTTC.

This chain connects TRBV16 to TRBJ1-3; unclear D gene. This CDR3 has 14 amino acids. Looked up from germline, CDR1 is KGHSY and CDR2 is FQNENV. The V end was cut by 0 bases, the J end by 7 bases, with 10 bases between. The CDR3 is CASSQSIFGNTIYF. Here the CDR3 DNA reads TGTGCCAGCAGCCAATCGATTTTTGGGAACACCATATATTTT. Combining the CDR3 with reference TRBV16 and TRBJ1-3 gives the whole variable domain GEEVAQTPKHLVRGEGQKAKLYCAPIKGHSYVFWYQQVLKNEFKFLISFQNENVFDETGMPKERFSAKCLPNSPCSLEIQATKLEDSAVYFCASSQSIFGNTIYFGEGSWLTVV.

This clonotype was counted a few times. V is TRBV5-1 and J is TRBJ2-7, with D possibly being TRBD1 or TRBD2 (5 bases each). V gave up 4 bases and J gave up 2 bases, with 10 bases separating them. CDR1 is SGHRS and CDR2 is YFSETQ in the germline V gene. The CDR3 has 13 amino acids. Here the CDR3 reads CASSRDQTYEQYF. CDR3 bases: TGCGCCAGCAGCCGGGACCAAACCTACGAGCAGTACTTC. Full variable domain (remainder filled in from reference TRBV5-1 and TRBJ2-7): KAGVTQTPRYLIKTRGQQVTLSCSPISGHRSVSWYQQTPGQGLQFLFEYFSETQRNKGNFPGRFSGRQFSNSRSEMNVSTLELGDSALYLCASSRDQTYEQYFGPGTRLTVT.

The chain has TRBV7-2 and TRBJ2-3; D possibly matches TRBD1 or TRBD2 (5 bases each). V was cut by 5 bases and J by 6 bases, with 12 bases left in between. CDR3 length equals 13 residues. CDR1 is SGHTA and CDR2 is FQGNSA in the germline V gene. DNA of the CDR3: TGTGCCAGCAGCCGGGACCCAAGGGATACGCAGTATTTT. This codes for CASSRDPRDTQYF.

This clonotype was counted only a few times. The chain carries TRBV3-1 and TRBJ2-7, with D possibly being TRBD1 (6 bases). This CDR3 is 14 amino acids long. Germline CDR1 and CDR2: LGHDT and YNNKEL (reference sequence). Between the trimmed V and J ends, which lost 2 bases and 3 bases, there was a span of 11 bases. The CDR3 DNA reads TGTGCCAGCAGCCAACTTTCCAGGGGCTACGAGCAGTACTTC. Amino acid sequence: CASSQLSRGYEQYF.

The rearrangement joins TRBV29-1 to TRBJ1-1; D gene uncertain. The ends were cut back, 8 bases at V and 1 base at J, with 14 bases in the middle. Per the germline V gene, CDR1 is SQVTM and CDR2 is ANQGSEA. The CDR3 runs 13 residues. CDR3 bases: TGCAGCACTGGAACGTACAGGAACACTGAAGCTTTCTTT. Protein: CSTGTYRNTEAFF.

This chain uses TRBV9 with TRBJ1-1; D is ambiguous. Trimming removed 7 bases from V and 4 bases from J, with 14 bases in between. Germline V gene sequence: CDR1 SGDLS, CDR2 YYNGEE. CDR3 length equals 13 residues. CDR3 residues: CASGRSGSTEAFF. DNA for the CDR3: TGTGCCAGCGGACGCTCGGGGTCCACTGAAGCTTTCTTT.

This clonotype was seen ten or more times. The CDR3 nucleotides are TGCAGTGCTCCCCCGGGGTTGAAGGGACCTGAAGCTTTCTTT. It codes for CSAPPGLKGPEAFF. The V call is TRBV20-1, the J call TRBJ1-1; the D gene is possibly TRBD1 (5 bases). CDR1 is DFQATT, CDR2 SNEGSKA, per germline (reference sequence). This CDR3 has 14 amino acids. Trimming stripped 5 bases from V and 6 bases from J, with 19 bases between.

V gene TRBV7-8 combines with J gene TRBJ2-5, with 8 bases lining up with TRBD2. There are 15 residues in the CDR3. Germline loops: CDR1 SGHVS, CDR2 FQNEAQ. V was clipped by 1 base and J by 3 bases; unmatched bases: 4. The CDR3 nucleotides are TGTGCCAGCAGCTTAGAGGGACTAGGGGAAGAGACCCAGTACTTC. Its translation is CASSLEGLGEETQYF. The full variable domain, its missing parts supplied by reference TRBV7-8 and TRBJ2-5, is GAGVSQSPRYKVAKRGQDVALRCDPISGHVSLFWYQQALGQGPEFLTYFQNEAQLDKSGLPSDRFFAERPEGSVSTLKIQRTQQEDSAVYLCASSLEGLGEETQYFGPGTRLLVL.

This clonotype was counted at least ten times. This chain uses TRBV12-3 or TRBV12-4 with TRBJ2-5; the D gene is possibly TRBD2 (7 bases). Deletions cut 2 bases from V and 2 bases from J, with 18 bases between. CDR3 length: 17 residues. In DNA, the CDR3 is TGTGCCAGCAGTTTACAGTTGGGGGGGACACCGCAAGAGACCCAGTACTTC. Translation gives CASSLQLGGTPQETQYF.

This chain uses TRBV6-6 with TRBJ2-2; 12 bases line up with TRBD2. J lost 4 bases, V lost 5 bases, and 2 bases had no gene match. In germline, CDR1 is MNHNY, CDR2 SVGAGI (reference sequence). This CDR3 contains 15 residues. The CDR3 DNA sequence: TGTGCCAGCAGTACTAGCGGGGGGAGCACCGGGGAGCTGTTTTTT. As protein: CASSTSGGSTGELFF.

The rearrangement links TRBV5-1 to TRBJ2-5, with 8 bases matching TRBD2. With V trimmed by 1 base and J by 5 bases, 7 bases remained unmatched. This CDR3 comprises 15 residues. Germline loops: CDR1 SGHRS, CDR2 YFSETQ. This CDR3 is CASSLRLAGDETQYF. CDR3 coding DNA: TGCGCCAGCAGCTTGAGGCTAGCGGGCGACGAGACCCAGTACTTC.

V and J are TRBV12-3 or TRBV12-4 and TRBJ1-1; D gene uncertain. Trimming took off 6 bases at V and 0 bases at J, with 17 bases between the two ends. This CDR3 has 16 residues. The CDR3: CASSYTTNLMNTEAFF. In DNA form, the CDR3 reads TGTGCCAGCAGCTATACTACAAATTTAATGAACACTGAAGCTTTCTTT.

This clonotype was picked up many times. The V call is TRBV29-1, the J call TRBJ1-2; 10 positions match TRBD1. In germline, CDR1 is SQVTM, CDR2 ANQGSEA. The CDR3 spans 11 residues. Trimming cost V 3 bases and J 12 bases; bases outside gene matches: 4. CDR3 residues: CSVDGQGVNTF. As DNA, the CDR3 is TGCAGCGTTGACGGACAGGGGGTGAACACCTTC.

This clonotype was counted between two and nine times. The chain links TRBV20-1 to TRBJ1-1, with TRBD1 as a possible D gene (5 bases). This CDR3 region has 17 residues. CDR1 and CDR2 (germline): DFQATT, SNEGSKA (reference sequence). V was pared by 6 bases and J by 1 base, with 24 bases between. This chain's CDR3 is CSAQNVKSGRGNTEAFF. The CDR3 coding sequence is TGCAGTGCACAGAACGTGAAATCCGGGAGGGGGAACACTGAAGCTTTCTTT.

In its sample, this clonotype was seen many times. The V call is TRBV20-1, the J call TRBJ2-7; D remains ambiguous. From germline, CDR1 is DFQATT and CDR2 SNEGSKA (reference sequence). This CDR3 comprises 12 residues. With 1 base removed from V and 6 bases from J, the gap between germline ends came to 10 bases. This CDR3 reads CSARGGPREQYF. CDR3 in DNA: TGCAGTGCTAGAGGTGGACCGCGCGAGCAGTACTTC.

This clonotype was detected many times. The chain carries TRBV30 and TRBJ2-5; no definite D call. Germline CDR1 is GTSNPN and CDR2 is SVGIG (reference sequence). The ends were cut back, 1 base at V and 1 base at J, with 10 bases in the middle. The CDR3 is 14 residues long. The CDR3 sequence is CAWSGAGGQETQYF. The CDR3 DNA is TGTGCCTGGAGTGGCGCAGGCGGCCAAGAGACCCAGTACTTC.

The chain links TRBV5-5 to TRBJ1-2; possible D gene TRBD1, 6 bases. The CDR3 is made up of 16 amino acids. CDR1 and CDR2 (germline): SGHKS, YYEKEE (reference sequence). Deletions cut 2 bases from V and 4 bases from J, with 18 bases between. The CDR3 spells CASSFETGSVGYGYTF. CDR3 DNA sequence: TGTGCCAGCAGCTTTGAAACAGGGTCGGTCGGCTATGGCTACACCTTC.

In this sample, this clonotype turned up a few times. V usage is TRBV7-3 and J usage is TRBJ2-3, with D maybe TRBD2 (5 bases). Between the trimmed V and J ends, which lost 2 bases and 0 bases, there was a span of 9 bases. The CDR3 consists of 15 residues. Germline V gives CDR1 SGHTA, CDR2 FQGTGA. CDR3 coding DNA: TGTGCCAGCAGCTTAGCCGGAGGCAGCACAGATACGCAGTATTTT. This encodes CASSLAGGSTDTQYF.

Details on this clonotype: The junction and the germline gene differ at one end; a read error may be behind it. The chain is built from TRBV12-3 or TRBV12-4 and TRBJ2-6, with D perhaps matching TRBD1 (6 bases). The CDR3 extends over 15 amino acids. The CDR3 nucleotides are TGTGCCAGCACTCCAGCGGTTGTGGGGGCCAACGTCCTGATTTTC. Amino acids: CASTPAVVGANVLIF.

CDR3 sequence (DNA): TGCGCCAGCAGACCCTTCGACAGGTTGGATGCGGAGACCCAGTACTTC. It encodes CASRPFDRLDAETQYF. The chain recombines TRBV5-1 with TRBJ2-5; D may be TRBD1 (6 bases). The CDR3 loop spans 16 amino acids. V was shortened by 5 bases and J by 5 bases, with 22 bases between the two germline ends. Germline V CDR1 and CDR2: SGHRS, YFSETQ. The full variable domain, with the rest looked up from reference TRBV5-1 and TRBJ2-5, is KAGVTQTPRYLIKTRGQQVTLSCSPISGHRSVSWYQQTPGQGLQFLFEYFSETQRNKGNFPGRFSGRQFSNSRSEMNVSTLELGDSALYLCASRPFDRLDAETQYFGPGTRLLVL.

The CDR3 sequence: CAWATGLGQPQHF. The CDR3 DNA follows: TGTGCCTGGGCGACAGGCCTAGGGCAGCCCCAGCATTTT. The rearrangement joins TRBV30 to TRBJ1-5; possible D gene TRBD1, 6 bases. The CDR3 length is 13 residues. Germline loops: CDR1 GTSNPN, CDR2 SVGIG (reference sequence). Trimming left V 5 bases short and J 7 bases short, with 15 bases between.